This TCR beta chain was recovered during a study of blood T cell repertoires in COVID-19. In the original analysis: How many nucleated cells were present was estimated from reference gene primer amplification. Sequenced by immunoSEQ multiplex PCR; TCRdb stores in-frame clones only, minus some. The V and J calls and clone size were taken over from that table, and D and trimming were inferred from the DNA. Altogether over 25,000 clones are present, approximately 85% being singletons, with the ten largest covering approximately 7%. The germline V and J ends were trimmed by 3 bases and 2 bases, with 13 bases remaining between them. CDR1 is MDHEN, CDR2 SYDVKM, per germline. CDR3 length equals 15 residues.

This clonotype was obtained from a human donor in a cohort sampled during active COVID-19. V is TRBV28 and J is TRBJ2-5; D is ambiguous. Sequenced sample: peripheral blood. As DNA, the CDR3 is TGTGCCAGCAGTTTCAGACGGGTTGGTCAAGAGACCCAGTACTTC. This codes for CASSFRRVGQETQYF.